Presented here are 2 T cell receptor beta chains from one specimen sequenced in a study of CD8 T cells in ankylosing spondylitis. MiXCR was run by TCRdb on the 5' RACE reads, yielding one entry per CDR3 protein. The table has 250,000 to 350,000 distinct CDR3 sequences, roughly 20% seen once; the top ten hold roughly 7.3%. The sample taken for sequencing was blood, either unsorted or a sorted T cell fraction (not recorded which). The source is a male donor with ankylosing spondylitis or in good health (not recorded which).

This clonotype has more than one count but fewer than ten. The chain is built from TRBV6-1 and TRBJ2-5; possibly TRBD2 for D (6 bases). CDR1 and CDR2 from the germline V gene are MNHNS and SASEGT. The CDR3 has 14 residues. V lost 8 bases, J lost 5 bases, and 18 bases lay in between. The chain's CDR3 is CASSRRRDAETQYF. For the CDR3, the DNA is TGTGCCAGCTCCCGTCGGCGGGATGCGGAGACCCAGTACTTC.

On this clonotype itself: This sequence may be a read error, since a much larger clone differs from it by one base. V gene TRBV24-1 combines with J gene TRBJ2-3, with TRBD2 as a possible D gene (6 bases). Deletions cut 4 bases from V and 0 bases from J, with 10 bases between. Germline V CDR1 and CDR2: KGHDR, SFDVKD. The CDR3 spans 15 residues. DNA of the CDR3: TGTGCCACCAGTGACCCAGGGACTAGCACAGATACGCAGTATTTT. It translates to CATSDPGTSTDTQYF.